These T cell receptor beta chains were read from a single sample in a study of radiotherapy plus CTLA-4 blockade in lung cancer. Sequenced by immunoSEQ multiplex PCR; TCRdb stores in-frame clones only, minus some. The table includes 26,000 or so clones, less than 85% detected once. Sample: peripheral blood, taken from a patient treated with radiotherapy plus ipilimumab. The receptors were sampled from a human donor with non-small cell lung cancer who had stable disease on radiotherapy plus ipilimumab. Both conserved end residues are part of each CDR3. The D gene is left open where the match is weak. Clone size is given for some rows only: seen once, a few or many times, or a class if the clone is expanded.

abundance	v_gene	j_gene	d_gene	CDR3aa	CDR3nt
medium-sized	TRBV6-4	TRBJ2-1	TRBD2	CASSVSSGGAAEQFF	TGTGCCAGCAGTGTCAGTAGCGGGGGGGCGGCTGAGCAGTTCTTC
.	TRBV11-2	TRBJ1-1	.	CASSLAGSGEAFF	TGTGCCAGCAGCTTAGCGGGTAGCGGAGAAGCTTTCTTT
.	TRBV27	TRBJ1-6	.	CASSSSPTMKNSPLHF	TGTGCCAGCAGCTCCTCGCCGACAATGAAAAATTCACCCCTCCACTTT
.	TRBV2	TRBJ1-6	TRBD1	CAGEYTGGFSPLHF	TGTGCCGGAGAATACACAGGGGGATTCTCACCCCTCCACTTT
.	TRBV7-6	TRBJ1-5	.	CASSLGGGQPQHF	TGTGCCAGCAGCTTAGGTGGAGGGCAGCCCCAGCATTTT
.	TRBV7-9	TRBJ1-3	.	CASSSTGGRNTIYF	TGTGCCAGCAGCTCGACAGGAGGGAGAAACACCATATATTTT
.	TRBV15	TRBJ2-5	.	CATSTRDKETQYF	TGTGCCACCAGCACCCGGGACAAAGAGACCCAGTACTTC
.	TRBV4-1	TRBJ2-2	TRBD1	CASSHPGTGGTGELFF	TGCGCCAGCAGCCATCCCGGGACAGGGGGCACCGGGGAGCTGTTTTTT
few	TRBV2	TRBJ1-2	TRBD1	CASRAGGGYGYTF	TGTGCCAGCAGGGCAGGGGGCGGCTATGGCTACACCTTC
.	TRBV14	TRBJ2-1	.	CASSQDLGSYNEQFF	TGTGCCAGCAGCCAAGACCTGGGGTCCTACAATGAGCAGTTCTTC
.	TRBV5-1	TRBJ2-3	.	CASSLGEATQYF	TGCGCCAGCAGCTTGGGAGAAGCTACGCAGTATTTT
.	TRBV19	TRBJ1-4	TRBD1	CASGGQHREKLFF	TGTGCCAGTGGGGGACAGCACCGGGAAAAACTGTTTTTT
.	TRBV7-9	TRBJ2-3	.	CASSLDGHFTDTQYF	TGTGCCAGCAGCTTAGACGGACACTTCACAGATACGCAGTATTTT
.	TRBV5-1	TRBJ1-5	TRBD1	CASSPAGTGAIQPQHF	TGCGCCAGCAGCCCCGCCGGGACAGGGGCTATCCAGCCCCAGCATTTT
few	TRBV5-1	TRBJ2-2	.	CASSLATGLGELFF	TGCGCCAGCAGCTTGGCGACTGGTCTCGGGGAGCTGTTTTTT
.	TRBV28	TRBJ2-4	TRBD1	CASQTGGSKNIQYF	TGTGCCAGTCAGACAGGGGGGTCCAAAAACATTCAGTACTTC
.	TRBV11-2	TRBJ1-2	TRBD1	CASSLGLGQAPYGYTF	TGTGCCAGCAGCTTAGGCCTCGGACAGGCTCCGTATGGCTACACCTTC
.	TRBV19	TRBJ1-6	.	CASSMAIRETSPLHF	TGTGCCAGTAGTATGGCGATCCGGGAGACTTCACCCCTCCACTTT
.	TRBV15	TRBJ2-5	TRBD2	CATRRAGSGGAWETQYF	TGTGCCACCAGGAGGGCCGGGAGCGGGGGGGCGTGGGAGACCCAGTACTTC
.	TRBV27	TRBJ2-1	.	CASSLNPGTGPREQFF	TGTGCCAGCAGTTTAAATCCAGGAACAGGACCTCGTGAGCAGTTCTTC
few	TRBV28	TRBJ1-1	.	CASTRGFLLTEAFF	TGTGCCAGCACCCGCGGATTTCTCCTCACTGAAGCTTTCTTT
.	TRBV5-1	TRBJ2-1	TRBD1	CASSLATGVANEQFF	TGCGCCAGCAGCTTGGCGACAGGGGTCGCGAATGAGCAGTTCTTC